This T cell receptor (beta chain) was observed in a study of blood T cell repertoires in COVID-19. Authors' analysis steps: Estimation of nucleated cell counts was performed using reference gene primer amplification. The method was immunoSEQ multiplex PCR; TCRdb's version includes in-frame clones alone and lacks a portion of them. V, J and clone size were drawn from that table, and D and trimming were deduced from the DNA. The table records more than 200,000 clones, under 90% of them present only once. The trim removed 4 bases at V and 5 bases at J, leaving 2 bases unmatched. The CDR3 loop spans 13 amino acids. Germline V gene data show CDR1 as LGHDT and CDR2 as YNNKEL (reference sequence).

The clonotype was recovered from a man between 60 and 75 years old with acute or convalescent COVID-19. V usage is TRBV3-1 (or the pseudogene TRBV3-2) and J usage is TRBJ1-5; 7 bases line up with TRBD1. The material sequenced was peripheral blood. CDR3 amino acids: CASSPGTDQPQHF. The CDR3 nucleotides read TGTGCCAGCAGCCCGGGGACAGATCAGCCCCAGCATTTT.